This TCR beta chain is drawn from a study of CD8 T cells in ankylosing spondylitis. The germline V gene has CDR1 DFQATT and CDR2 SNEGSKA (reference sequence). The J segment lost 3 bases and the V segment lost 6 bases, leaving 3 bases of the junction unmatched. This CDR3 is 13 amino acids long. In making TCR beta libraries, quantitative 5'-RACE with molecular barcodes was used. Each CDR3 protein is one row after TCRdb ran MiXCR on the 5' RACE reads. The sample includes 200,000 to 300,000 distinct CDR3 sequences, 8% to 11% of them seen just once. This clonotype showed up many times. Sequences were obtained from blood, either unsorted or a sorted T cell fraction (not recorded which). The V and J genes are TRBV20-1 and TRBJ2-7, with 12 bases identical to TRBD2. This receptor was taken from a male donor with ankylosing spondylitis or in good health (not recorded which). The CDR3 reads CSAPGLAGYEQYF. The CDR3 coding sequence is TGCAGTGCACCGGGACTAGCGGGCTACGAGCAGTACTTC.